A single sample is the source of the 24 T cell receptor beta chains below, sequenced in a study of sequential checkpoint blockade in melanoma. This sample's treatment: randomized to nivolumab then ipilimumab (arm A) or the reverse (arm B). Sequencing used immunoSEQ multiplex PCR; TCRdb keeps in-frame clones, though not all of them. The sample holds 30,000 to 40,000 clones, about nine tenths seen once. Specimen: CD8+ T cells sorted from blood (inferred from file names), collected from a patient given nivolumab and ipilimumab in sequence. These receptors all come from a human donor with melanoma.

The chain carries TRBV2 and TRBJ2-1; 7 positions match TRBD1. V trimming: 2 bases; J trimming: 6 bases; junction bases outside the gene matches: 7. Germline loops: CDR1 SNHLY, CDR2 FYNNEI. The CDR3 covers 15 residues. The CDR3 nucleotides are TGTGCCAGCAGTGAATATACTGCAGGGGGCAATGAGCAGTTCTTC. It encodes CASSEYTAGGNEQFF.

The chain couples TRBV4-1 to TRBJ2-1; TRBD1 matches 7 bases. CDR3 length: 15 amino acids. The germline CDR1 and CDR2 sequences are MGHRA and YSYEKL. Unmatched junction bases numbered 5, after V lost 4 bases and J lost 2 bases. This chain's CDR3 is CASSPPGQPYNEQFF. CDR3 DNA: TGCGCCAGCAGCCCTCCGGGACAGCCCTACAATGAGCAGTTCTTC.

The chain carries TRBV7-9 and TRBJ2-2, with D tentatively TRBD1 (5 bases). From germline, CDR1 is SEHNR and CDR2 FQNEAQ (reference sequence). There are 14 residues in the CDR3. Trimming left V 5 bases short and J 1 base short, with 8 bases between. Written as DNA, the CDR3 is TGTGCCAGCAGCCCGACAGAGAACACCGGGGAGCTGTTTTTT. Its protein product is CASSPTENTGELFF.

The chain is built from TRBV7-8 and TRBJ2-7; 7 bases are a match to TRBD1. V gave up 5 bases and J gave up 12 bases; unmatched junction bases: 10. This CDR3 has 12 residues. CDR1 is SGHVS, CDR2 FQNEAQ, per germline. The DNA for the CDR3 is TGTGCCAGCAGCCCGGACCGGACAGGACGGTACTTC. Its translation is CASSPDRTGRYF.

The chain combines TRBV9 with TRBJ2-1; D may be TRBD2 (5 bases). The CDR3 runs to 16 residues. From germline, CDR1 is SGDLS and CDR2 YYNGEE. The V and J ends lost 0 bases and 5 bases respectively, with 15 bases between them. The CDR3 DNA reads TGTGCCAGCAGCGTAGATGACACAGACGGGAACAATGAGCAGTTCTTC. Its protein is CASSVDDTDGNNEQFF. Complete variable domain (other parts from reference TRBV9 and TRBJ2-1): DSGVTQTPKHLITATGQRVTLRCSPRSGDLSVYWYQQSLDQGLQFLIQYYNGEERAKGNILERFSAQQFPDLHSELNLSSLELGDSALYFCASSVDDTDGNNEQFFGPGTRLTVL.

The CDR3 spells CASMGTSGAYEQYF. The CDR3 DNA reads as TGTGCCAGCATGGGGACTAGCGGGGCCTACGAGCAGTACTTC. The chain links TRBV2 to TRBJ2-7, with 13 bases matching TRBD2. The germline V gene encodes CDR1 SNHLY and CDR2 FYNNEI. The V and J ends lost 7 bases and 2 bases, in that order; junction bases with no gene match: 2. This CDR3 contains 14 residues.

This clone was counted between two and nine times. This sequence joins TRBV4-1 and TRBJ1-5; D might be TRBD1 (5 bases). Looked up from germline, CDR1 is MGHRA and CDR2 is YSYEKL. V was shortened by 1 base and J by 2 bases, with 12 bases between the two germline ends. The CDR3 is 16 amino acids. CDR3 protein: CASSQAGMLGNQPQHF. CDR3 DNA: TGCGCCAGCAGCCAAGCAGGGATGTTGGGCAATCAGCCCCAGCATTTT.

The chain recombines TRBV2 with TRBJ2-7; D might be TRBD2 (6 bases). This CDR3 comprises 17 residues. Trimming shortened V by 6 bases and J by 4 bases, and 25 bases separated the two germline ends. Germline assignment: CDR1 SNHLY and CDR2 FYNNEI. This CDR3 is CASRQGIVGWGDYEQYF. The CDR3 DNA reads as TGTGCCAGCAGGCAGGGTATTGTGGGATGGGGGGATTACGAGCAGTACTTC.

This sequence joins TRBV6-1 and TRBJ1-4; 9 positions match TRBD1. This CDR3 has 16 amino acids. Germline assignment: CDR1 MNHNS and CDR2 SASEGT. V shed 3 bases and J 1 base; nucleotides not matched to a gene: 3. CDR3 in amino acids: CASSDRDRVTNEKLFF. The CDR3 bases are TGTGCCAGCAGTGACCGGGACAGGGTAACTAATGAAAAACTGTTTTTT.

CDR3 protein: CASTTGTSTDYEQYF. In nucleotides, the CDR3 is TGTGCCAGCACGACAGGGACCAGTACGGACTACGAGCAGTACTTC. The J gene is TRBJ2-7, the V gene TRBV27, with 7 bases fitting TRBD1. In germline, CDR1 is MNHEY, CDR2 SMNVEV (reference sequence). The ends lost 7 bases at V and 3 bases at J; junction bases unmatched: 12. The CDR3 runs 15 residues.

The J gene is TRBJ2-7, the V gene TRBV6-1, with TRBD1 matching 12 bases. Trimming took 3 bases from V and 1 from J; bases not matched to a gene: 1. The germline CDR1 and CDR2 sequences are MNHNS and SASEGT. This CDR3 contains 15 residues. Here the CDR3 DNA reads TGTGCCAGCAGTGAGGGACAGGGGGCTTCCTACGAGCAGTACGTC. Its translation: CASSEGQGASYEQYV.

The gene calls are TRBV27 and TRBJ2-7, with 10 nucleotides matching TRBD2. Trimming took 2 bases from V and 5 from J; bases not matched to a gene: 6. CDR3 size: 15 residues. Looked up from germline, CDR1 is MNHEY and CDR2 is SMNVEV (reference sequence). The CDR3 reads CASSLTLAGVNEQYF. For the CDR3, the DNA is TGTGCCAGCAGTTTAACTCTAGCGGGAGTAAACGAGCAGTACTTC.

The J gene is TRBJ2-1, the V gene TRBV7-9; weak D call: TRBD2 (6 bases). This CDR3 spans 16 amino acids. Germline CDR1 SEHNR, CDR2 FQNEAQ (reference sequence). Trimming left V 5 bases short and J 6 bases short, with 20 bases between. CDR3 in DNA: TGTGCCAGCAGCCCGGGTCCTAGCGCGACGGGCAATGAGCAGTTCTTC. This sequence encodes CASSPGPSATGNEQFF.

The V gene is TRBV6-5, the J gene TRBJ1-1; tentative D call: TRBD1 (5 bases). This CDR3 is 15 amino acids long. Trimming took off 7 bases at V and 3 bases at J, with 18 bases between the two ends. CDR1 and CDR2 (germline): MNHEY, SVGAGI. The CDR3 coding sequence is TGTGCCAGCACCCGAACCCCCGTGACAGACACTGAAGCTTTCTTT. It encodes CASTRTPVTDTEAFF.

This clone was picked up one time. The chain employs TRBV18 and TRBJ2-3; D gene uncertain. This CDR3 has 13 residues. Germline-derived CDR1 and CDR2 are KGHSH and LQKENI. Trimming removed 2 bases from V and 2 bases from J, with 5 bases in between. The DNA for the CDR3 is TGTGCCAGCTCACCAACAGTCACAGATACGCAGTATTTT. This translates into CASSPTVTDTQYF. The full variable domain, completed using reference TRBV18 and TRBJ2-3, is NAGVMQNPRHLVRRRGQEARLRCSPMKGHSHVYWYRQLPEEGLKFMVYLQKENIIDESGMPKERFSAEFPKEGPSILRIQQVVRGDSAAYFCASSPTVTDTQYFGPGTRLTVL.

The V call is TRBV6-5, the J call TRBJ2-1; D may be TRBD2 (6 bases). The V and J ends lost 6 bases and 4 bases respectively, with 13 bases between them. CDR1 MNHEY and CDR2 SVGAGI come from the germline V gene. The CDR3 covers 14 residues. CDR3 DNA: TGTGCCAGCAGCGGGAGCTCCAGATACAATGAGCAGTTCTTC. This gives the protein CASSGSSRYNEQFF.

The J gene is TRBJ2-1, the V gene TRBV5-6; D is ambiguous. The CDR3 extends over 13 amino acids. The ends were cut back, 4 bases at V and 10 bases at J, with 15 bases in the middle. Germline lookup yields CDR1 SGHDT and CDR2 YYEEEE. The CDR3: CASSRNLIREQFF. CDR3 sequence (DNA): TGTGCCAGCAGCCGAAACCTCATCCGGGAGCAGTTCTTC.

The chain employs TRBV27 and TRBJ1-3, with 8 bases fitting TRBD1. The germline V gene encodes CDR1 MNHEY and CDR2 SMNVEV (reference sequence). Losses at the gene ends were 6 bases for V and 3 bases for J; bases not matched to a gene: 7. The CDR3 extends over 15 amino acids. CDR3 DNA sequence: TGTGCCAGCAGGTCAGGGGGCTTCAATGGAAACACCATATATTTT. Translation gives CASRSGGFNGNTIYF.

The rearrangement uses TRBV13 and TRBJ1-2, with TRBD1 as a possible D gene (5 bases). V was clipped by 4 bases and J by 6 bases, with 15 bases between them. This CDR3 has 14 residues. Looked up from germline, CDR1 is PRHDT and CDR2 is FYEKMQ (reference sequence). The DNA for the CDR3 is TGTGCCAGCAGCTCCTCCCCGGGGGGGGATGGCTACACCTTC. Protein sequence: CASSSSPGGDGYTF.

The chain joins TRBV4-3 to TRBJ2-6; D is possibly TRBD2 (5 bases). This CDR3 comprises 16 residues. Trimming left V 0 bases short and J 3 bases short, with 9 bases between. The V gene's germline CDR1 is LGHNA and CDR2 YSLEER. The CDR3 DNA sequence: TGCGCCAGCAGCCAAGATGCTAGCAGTGGGGCCAACGTCCTGACTTTC. It is translated as CASSQDASSGANVLTF.

The rearrangement links TRBV27 to TRBJ2-1, with 11 bases fitting TRBD2. V trimming: 5 bases; J trimming: 8 bases; junction bases outside the gene matches: 5. Looked up from germline, CDR1 is MNHEY and CDR2 is SMNVEV (reference sequence). This CDR3 contains 14 residues. CDR3 bases: TGTGCCAGCAGTCCGACTAGCGGGGTACATGAGCAGTTCTTC. Translated: CASSPTSGVHEQFF.

The gene calls are TRBV5-6 and TRBJ2-2, with unresolved D. Trimming shortened V by 6 bases and J by 2 bases, and 11 bases separated the two germline ends. The CDR3 spans 14 residues. Germline values: CDR1 SGHDT, CDR2 YYEEEE. The CDR3 spells CASTRGFNTGELFF. The CDR3 DNA reads TGTGCCAGCACCAGAGGATTTAACACCGGGGAGCTGTTTTTT.

V gene TRBV6-5 combines with J gene TRBJ2-5, with 7 bases identical to TRBD2. The DNA end is more similar to TRBJ2-7, so the J call may be wrong. The germline CDR1 and CDR2 sequences are MNHEY and SVGAGI. The CDR3 loop spans 15 amino acids. This CDR3 reads CASSSATSYPPEQYF. DNA of the CDR3: TGTGCCAGCAGTTCGGCGACTAGCTACCCTCCCGAGCAGTACTTC.

V and J are TRBV9 and TRBJ1-1; 9 bases agree with TRBD1. J gave up 3 bases and V 0 bases, and 6 bases lay outside the gene matches. The germline V gene encodes CDR1 SGDLS and CDR2 YYNGEE. The CDR3 is made up of 16 amino acids. DNA for the CDR3: TGTGCCAGCAGCGTAGTAACAGGGGGCGACCACACTGAAGCTTTCTTT. This gives the protein CASSVVTGGDHTEAFF.